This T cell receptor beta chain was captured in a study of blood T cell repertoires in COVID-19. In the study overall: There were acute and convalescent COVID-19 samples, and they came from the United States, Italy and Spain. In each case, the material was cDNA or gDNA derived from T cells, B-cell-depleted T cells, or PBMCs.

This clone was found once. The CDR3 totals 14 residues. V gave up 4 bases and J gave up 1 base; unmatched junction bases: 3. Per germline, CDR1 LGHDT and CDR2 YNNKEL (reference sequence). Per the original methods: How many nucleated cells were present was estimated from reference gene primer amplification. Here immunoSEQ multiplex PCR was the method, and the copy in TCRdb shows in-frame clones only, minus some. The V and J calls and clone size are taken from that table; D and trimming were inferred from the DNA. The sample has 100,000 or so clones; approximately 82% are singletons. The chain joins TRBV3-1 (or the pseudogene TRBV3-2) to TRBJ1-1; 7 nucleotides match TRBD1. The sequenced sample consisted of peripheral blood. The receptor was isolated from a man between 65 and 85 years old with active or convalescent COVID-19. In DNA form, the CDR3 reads TGTGCCAGCAGCCTCGGGACAGCGAACACTGAAGCTTTCTTT. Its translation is CASSLGTANTEAFF.